The clone carrying this T cell receptor beta chain turned up a few times. What it recognizes is unknown. TCRdb re-called the 5' RACE reads with MiXCR, one entry per CDR3 protein. This table has about 320,000 distinct CDR3 sequences, about 11% appearing once. Germline V gives CDR1 SGDLS, CDR2 YYNGEE. This CDR3 region has 15 residues. V gave up 6 bases and J gave up 2 bases, with 14 bases separating them. This specimen comes from a study of T cells after yellow fever vaccination. At the level of the study: Low-cell-number fractions were prepared with SMART-Seq v4 Ultra Low Input. Findings and caveats of the study: Contaminants from the bulk population, in the form of abundant clonotypes, could be found in FACS-sorted repertoires.

The sequence was obtained from a man aged 18 to 29 who received the YFV17D yellow fever vaccine. This material consisted of CD4+ T cells sorted from PBMCs, taken 45 days after the yellow fever booster vaccination. The J gene is TRBJ1-4, the V gene TRBV9; no reliable D call. CDR3 in amino acids: CASTPAGQTNEKLFF. The CDR3 DNA is TGTGCCAGCACCCCCGCCGGGCAGACTAATGAAAAACTGTTTTTT.